The clone carrying this T cell receptor beta chain has just one count. Its antigen is unidentified. The authors ran the assay at deep level. This table comes from immunoSEQ multiplex PCR, and its TCRdb copy is limited to in-frame clones, with some not included. The sample records nearly 1,000,000 clones, approximately 80% being singletons. This sample was included in a study of shared clonotypes between healthy human individuals. Study results and limitations: Deeper or shallower sequencing was expected to change how clonotypes are shared among donors. Generally, naive subsets (rather than memory subsets) showed larger estimated richness.

Germline CDR1 SGHRS, CDR2 YFSETQ. V was shortened by 3 bases and J by 5 bases, with 14 bases between the two germline ends. CDR3 size: 14 residues. CD4+ cell separation produced CD45RA+ naive and CD45RA-negative memory subsets. Sequencing input: memory CD4+ T cells sorted from blood. The sample's subset: CD45RA-negative fraction. The chain couples TRBV5-1 to TRBJ2-5; a possible D gene is TRBD2 (5 bases). The TCR comes from a man younger than 35 in good health. The CDR3 reads CASSSGSSFETQYF. CDR3 sequence (DNA): TGCGCCAGCAGCTCGGGGTCTTCGTTTGAGACCCAGTACTTC.